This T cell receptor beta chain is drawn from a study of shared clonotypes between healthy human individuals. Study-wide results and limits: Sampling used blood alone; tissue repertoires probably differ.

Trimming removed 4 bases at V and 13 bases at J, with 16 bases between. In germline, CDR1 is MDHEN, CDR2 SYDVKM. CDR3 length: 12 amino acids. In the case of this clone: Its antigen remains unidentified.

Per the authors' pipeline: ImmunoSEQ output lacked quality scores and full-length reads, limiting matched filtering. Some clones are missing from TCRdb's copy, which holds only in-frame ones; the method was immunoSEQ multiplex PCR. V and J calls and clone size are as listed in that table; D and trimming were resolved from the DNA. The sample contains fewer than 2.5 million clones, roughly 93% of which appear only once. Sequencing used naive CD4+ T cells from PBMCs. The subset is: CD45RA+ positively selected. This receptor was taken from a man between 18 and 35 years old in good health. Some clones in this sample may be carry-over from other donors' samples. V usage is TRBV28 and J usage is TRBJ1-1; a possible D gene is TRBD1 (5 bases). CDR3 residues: CASSSRRDRDFF. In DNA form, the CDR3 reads TGTGCCAGCAGTTCCAGGCGGGACCGGGATTTCTTT.